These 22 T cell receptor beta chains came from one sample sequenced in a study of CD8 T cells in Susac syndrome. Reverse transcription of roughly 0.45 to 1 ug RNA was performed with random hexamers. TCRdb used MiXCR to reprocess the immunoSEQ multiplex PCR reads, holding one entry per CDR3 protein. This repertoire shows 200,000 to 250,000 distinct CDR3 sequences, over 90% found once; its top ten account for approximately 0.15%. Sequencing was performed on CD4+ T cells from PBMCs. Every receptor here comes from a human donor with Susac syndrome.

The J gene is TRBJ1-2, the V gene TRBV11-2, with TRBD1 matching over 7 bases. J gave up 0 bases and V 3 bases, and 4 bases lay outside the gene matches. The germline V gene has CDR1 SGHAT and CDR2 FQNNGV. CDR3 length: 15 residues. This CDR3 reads CASSLTGNANYGYTF. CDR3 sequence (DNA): TGTGCCAGCAGCTTGACAGGGAACGCTAACTATGGCTACACCTTC.

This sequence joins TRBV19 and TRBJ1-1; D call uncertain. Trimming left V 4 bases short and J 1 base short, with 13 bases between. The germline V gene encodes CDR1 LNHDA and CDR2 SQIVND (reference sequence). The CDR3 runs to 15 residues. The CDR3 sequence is CASSKGRRGNTEAFF. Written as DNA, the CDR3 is TGTGCCAGTAGTAAAGGACGGCGGGGGAACACTGAAGCTTTCTTT.

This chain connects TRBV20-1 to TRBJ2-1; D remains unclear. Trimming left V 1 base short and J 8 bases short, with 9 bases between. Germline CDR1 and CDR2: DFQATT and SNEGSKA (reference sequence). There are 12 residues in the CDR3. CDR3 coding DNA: TGCAGTGCTAGAGGAGGAGTCGATGAGCAGTTCTTC. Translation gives CSARGGVDEQFF.

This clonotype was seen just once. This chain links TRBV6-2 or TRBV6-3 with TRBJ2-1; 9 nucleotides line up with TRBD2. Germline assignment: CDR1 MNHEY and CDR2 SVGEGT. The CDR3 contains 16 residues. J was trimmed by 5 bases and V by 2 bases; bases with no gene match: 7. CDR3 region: CASSYRQRGVDNEQFF. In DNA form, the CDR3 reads TGTGCCAGCAGTTACCGCCAGCGGGGGGTAGACAATGAGCAGTTCTTC.

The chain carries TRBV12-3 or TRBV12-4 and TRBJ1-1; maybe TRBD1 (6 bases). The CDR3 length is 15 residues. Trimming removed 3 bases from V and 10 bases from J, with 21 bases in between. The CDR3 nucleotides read TGTGCCAGCAGTTTTCCCAGGGGACAATTAACGGGAGCTTTCTTT. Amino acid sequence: CASSFPRGQLTGAFF.

CDR3 coding DNA: TGCGCCAGCAGCCAAACACGGATGGGACAGGGAGGAGAAAAACTGTTTTTT. Protein: CASSQTRMGQGGEKLFF. The chain uses TRBV4-1 and TRBJ1-4; 9 bases match TRBD1. This CDR3 is 17 amino acids long. V shed 2 bases, J shed 8 bases, and the junction held 12 bases outside the gene matches. Per the germline V gene, CDR1 is MGHRA and CDR2 is YSYEKL.

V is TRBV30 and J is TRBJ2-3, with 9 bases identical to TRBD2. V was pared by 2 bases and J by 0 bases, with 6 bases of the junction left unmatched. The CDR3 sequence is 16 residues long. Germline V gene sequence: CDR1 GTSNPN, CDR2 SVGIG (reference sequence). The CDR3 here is CAWSLGLAGSTDTQYF. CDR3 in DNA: TGTGCCTGGAGTTTAGGCCTAGCGGGGAGCACAGATACGCAGTATTTT.

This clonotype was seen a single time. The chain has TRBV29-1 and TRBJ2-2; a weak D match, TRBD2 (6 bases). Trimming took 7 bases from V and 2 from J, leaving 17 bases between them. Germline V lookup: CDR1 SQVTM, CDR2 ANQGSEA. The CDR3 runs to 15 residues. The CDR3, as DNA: TGCAGCGCGAGGTGGGGAGGCCCTAACACCGGGGAGCTGTTTTTT. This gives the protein CSARWGGPNTGELFF.

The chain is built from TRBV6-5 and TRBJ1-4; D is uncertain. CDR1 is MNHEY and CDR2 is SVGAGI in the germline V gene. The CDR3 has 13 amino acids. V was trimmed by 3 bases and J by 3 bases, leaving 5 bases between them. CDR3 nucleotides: TGTGCCAGCAGTTATGCGGCTAATGAAAAACTGTTTTTT. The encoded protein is CASSYAANEKLFF.

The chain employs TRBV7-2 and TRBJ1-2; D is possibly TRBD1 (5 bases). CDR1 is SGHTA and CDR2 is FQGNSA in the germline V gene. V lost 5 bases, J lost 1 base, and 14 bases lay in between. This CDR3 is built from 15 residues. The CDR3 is CASSRDDRFNYGYTF. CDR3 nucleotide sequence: TGTGCCAGCAGCCGAGACGACAGATTTAACTATGGCTACACCTTC.

CDR3 sequence: CASSFGGEGPTSDGYTF. The CDR3 bases are TGTGCCAGCAGTTTTGGAGGGGAAGGTCCCACGTCCGATGGCTACACCTTC. The V gene is TRBV6-5, the J gene TRBJ1-2, with a possible D match to TRBD1 (5 bases). The CDR3 is made up of 17 amino acids. Per the germline V gene, CDR1 is MNHEY and CDR2 is SVGAGI. The ends were cut back, 4 bases at V and 6 bases at J, with 24 bases in the middle.

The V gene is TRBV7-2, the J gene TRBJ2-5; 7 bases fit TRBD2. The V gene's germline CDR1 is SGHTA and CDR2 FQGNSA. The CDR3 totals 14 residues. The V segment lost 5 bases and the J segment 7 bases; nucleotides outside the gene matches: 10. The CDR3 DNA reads TGTGCCAGCAGCACGCTCGGGACTAAAGGGACCCAGTACTTC. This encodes CASSTLGTKGTQYF.

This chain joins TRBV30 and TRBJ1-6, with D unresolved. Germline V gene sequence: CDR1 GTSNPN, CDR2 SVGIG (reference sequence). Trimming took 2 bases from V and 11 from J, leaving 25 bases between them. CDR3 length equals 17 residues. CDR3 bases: TGTGCCTGGAGTCAACCGATACCTCTTGGACCGACACCACCCCTCCACTTT. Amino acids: CAWSQPIPLGPTPPLHF.

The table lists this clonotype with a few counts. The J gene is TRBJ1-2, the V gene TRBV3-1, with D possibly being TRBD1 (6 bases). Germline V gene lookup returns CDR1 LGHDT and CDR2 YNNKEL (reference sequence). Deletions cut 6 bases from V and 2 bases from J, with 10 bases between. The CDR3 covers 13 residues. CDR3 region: CASRAGTNYGYTF. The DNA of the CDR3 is TGTGCCAGCAGGGCCGGGACAAACTATGGCTACACCTTC.

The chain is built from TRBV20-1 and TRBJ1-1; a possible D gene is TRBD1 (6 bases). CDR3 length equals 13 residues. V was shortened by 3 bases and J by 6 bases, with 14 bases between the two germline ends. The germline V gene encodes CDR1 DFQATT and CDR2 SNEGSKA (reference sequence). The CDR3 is CSARGGRGSEAFF. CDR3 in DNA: TGCAGTGCTAGGGGGGGGCGGGGATCTGAAGCTTTCTTT.

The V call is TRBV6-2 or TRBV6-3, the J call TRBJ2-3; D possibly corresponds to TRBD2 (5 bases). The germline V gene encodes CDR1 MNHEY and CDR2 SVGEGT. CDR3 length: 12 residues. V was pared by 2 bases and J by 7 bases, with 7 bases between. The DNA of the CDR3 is TGTGCCAGCAGTTACCCCGGGAATACGCAGTATTTT. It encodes CASSYPGNTQYF.

The CDR3 sequence is CASSLGQGGNTIYF. Written as DNA, the CDR3 is TGCGCCAGCAGCTTGGGGCAGGGTGGAAACACCATATATTTT. This chain joins TRBV5-1 and TRBJ1-3; tentatively, D is TRBD1 (5 bases). Germline values: CDR1 SGHRS, CDR2 YFSETQ. V was cut by 0 bases and J by 3 bases, with 7 bases left in between. This CDR3 has 14 amino acids. The complete variable domain, with remaining parts taken from reference TRBV5-1 and TRBJ1-3, reads KAGVTQTPRYLIKTRGQQVTLSCSPISGHRSVSWYQQTPGQGLQFLFEYFSETQRNKGNFPGRFSGRQFSNSRSEMNVSTLELGDSALYLCASSLGQGGNTIYFGEGSWLTVV.

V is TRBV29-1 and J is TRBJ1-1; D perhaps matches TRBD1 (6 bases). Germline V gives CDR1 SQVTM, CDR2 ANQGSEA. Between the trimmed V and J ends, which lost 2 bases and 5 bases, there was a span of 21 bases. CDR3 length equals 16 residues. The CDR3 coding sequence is TGCAGCGTTGAAAGGGGTAACCGAGGAGGGGGGACTGAAGCTTTCTTT. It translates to CSVERGNRGGGTEAFF. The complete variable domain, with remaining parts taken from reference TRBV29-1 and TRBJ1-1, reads SAVISQKPSRDICQRGTSLTIQCQVDSQVTMMFWYRQQPGQSLTLIATANQGSEATYESGFVIDKFPISRPNLTFSTLTVSNMSPEDSSIYLCSVERGNRGGGTEAFFGQGTRLTVV.

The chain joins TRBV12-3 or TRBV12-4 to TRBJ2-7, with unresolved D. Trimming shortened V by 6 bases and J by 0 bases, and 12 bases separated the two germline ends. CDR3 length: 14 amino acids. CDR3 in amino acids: CASSPRATSYEQYF. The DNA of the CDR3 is TGTGCCAGCAGCCCTCGGGCTACCTCCTACGAGCAGTACTTC.

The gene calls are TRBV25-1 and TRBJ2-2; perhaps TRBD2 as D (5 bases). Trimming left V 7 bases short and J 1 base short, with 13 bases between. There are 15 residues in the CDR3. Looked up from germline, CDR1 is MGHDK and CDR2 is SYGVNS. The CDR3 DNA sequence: TGTGCCAGCAAAGGTCGGGGTCTGAACACCGGGGAGCTGTTTTTT. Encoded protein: CASKGRGLNTGELFF.

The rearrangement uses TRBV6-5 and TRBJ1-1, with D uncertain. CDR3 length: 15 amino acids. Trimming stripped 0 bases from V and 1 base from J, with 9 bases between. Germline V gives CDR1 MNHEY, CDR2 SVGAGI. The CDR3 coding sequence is TGTGCCAGCAGTTACTCCGGACGCTCGAACACTGAAGCTTTCTTT. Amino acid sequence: CASSYSGRSNTEAFF.

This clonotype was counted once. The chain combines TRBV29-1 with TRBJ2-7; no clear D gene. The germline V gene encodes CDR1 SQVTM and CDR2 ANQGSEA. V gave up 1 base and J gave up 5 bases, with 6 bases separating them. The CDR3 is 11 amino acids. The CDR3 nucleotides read TGCAGCGTTGAAGTCGTGGACGAGCAGTACTTC. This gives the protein CSVEVVDEQYF.